This T cell receptor (beta chain) was sequenced in a study of blood T cell repertoires in COVID-19. Details on this clone: At one boundary the junction diverges from the germline segment, which might be a read error.

Clones were sequenced by immunoSEQ multiplex PCR, and TCRdb holds only the in-frame ones, with some missing. Of fewer than 500,000 clones listed, 70% to 90% are singletons. The CDR3 is made up of 14 amino acids. Per the germline V gene, CDR1 is PRHDT and CDR2 is FYEKMQ (reference sequence). The receptor was isolated from a woman under 30 with acute COVID-19. The V and J genes are TRBV13 and TRBJ2-1; 9 bases map to TRBD2. The specimen was PBMCs or T cells enriched from blood (not recorded which). The CDR3 DNA reads TGTGCCAGCAGCGCCTCTTATAGCGGGAGTGAGCGGTTCTTC. Amino acid sequence: CASSASYSGSERFF.